This T cell receptor beta chain derives from a study of blood T cell repertoires in COVID-19. Turning to the study itself: Both acute and convalescent COVID-19 samples were obtained from the United States, Italy and Spain. From T cells, B-cell-depleted T cells, or PBMCs came the material, which was cDNA or gDNA.

Clones were sequenced by immunoSEQ multiplex PCR, and TCRdb holds only the in-frame ones, with some missing. The table has about 300,000 clones, about nine tenths seen once; the top ten hold about 4.6%. Enrollees, about 18 to 89 years old, lived in 24 US areas. CDR3 length: 14 amino acids. CDR1 is MNHEY, CDR2 SVGAGI, per germline. V gave up 9 bases and J gave up 0 bases, with 12 bases separating them. The V and J genes are TRBV6-5 and TRBJ2-1, with D unresolved. The material sequenced was PBMCs or T cells enriched from blood (not recorded which). This clonotype was obtained from a man aged 25 to 45 who had recovered from COVID-19. The CDR3 reads CASRGWSSYNEQFF. The DNA for the CDR3 is TGTGCCAGTCGAGGCTGGAGCTCCTACAATGAGCAGTTCTTC.